The present T cell receptor (beta chain) was sequenced within a study of cytomegalovirus exposure and HLA in healthy donors. CDR1 is LNHNV, CDR2 YYDKDF, per germline (reference sequence). Trimming pared 1 base from V and 3 bases from J, leaving 6 bases between. CDR3 length: 13 amino acids. Study-wide findings and caveats: According to reports, the classifier identified cytomegalovirus status with high specificity and sensitivity. Researchers reported that a few CMV-associated chains were confirmed in vitro as CMV antigen-specific.

The roughly 120-subject validation cohort, separate from the approximately 670-subject first cohort, included the donors. Details on this clone: Its antigen is not identified.

The method was immunoSEQ multiplex PCR; TCRdb's version includes in-frame clones alone and lacks a portion of them. The sample consists of roughly 62,000 clones, about 93% of them appearing once. Material for sequencing was PBMCs. V and J are TRBV15 and TRBJ2-5, with D possibly TRBD2 on 5 matching bases. The clonotype comes from a man younger than 30 in good health and CMV-seronegative. CDR3 loop: CATSRVGEETQYF. CDR3 coding DNA: TGTGCCACCAGCAGAGTCGGGGAAGAGACCCAGTACTTC.